This T cell receptor (beta chain) derives from a study of Ad26.COV2.S vaccination and SARS-CoV-2 variants. Across the whole study: The study gave Ad26.COV2.S intramuscularly, once or twice 56 days apart. Study-level results: Researchers cautioned that TCR breadth and depth analyses may have underestimated total T cell responses.

Sequencing was performed with immunoSEQ multiplex PCR; in TCRdb, only in-frame clones are kept and a portion is missing. There are around 250,000 clones in the sample; around 87% occur only once, and approximately 3.3% lies in the top ten. Trimming took off 0 bases at V and 1 base at J, with 20 bases between the two ends. The CDR3 is made up of 18 amino acids. Germline V gene sequence: CDR1 GTSNPN, CDR2 SVGIG (reference sequence). Only one count was recorded for this clone. The target antigen is unknown. Described treatment: around 19 received Ad26.COV2.S at low or high dose, single or two shots; roughly five received placebo; per-sample allocation not given. The samples date from day 63 after the first vaccine or placebo injection. The donor was a Boston adult aged 18-55 years. As its vector, the vaccine had Ad26, which expressed Wuhan-strain SARS-CoV-2 spike.

The chain joins TRBV30 to TRBJ2-3; D is undetermined. The sequencing used peripheral blood, collected in a trial of Ad26.COV2.S vaccine versus placebo. This TCR was recovered from a person between 18 and 65 years old who received the Ad26.COV2.S COVID-19 vaccine or a placebo. CDR3 coding DNA: TGTGCCTGGAGTGTACGCCTAACTTGGGTGACGGGCACAGATACGCAGTATTTT. Protein product: CAWSVRLTWVTGTDTQYF.